The rows below give T cell receptor beta chains drawn from one sample of a study of shared clonotypes between healthy human individuals. Some clones are missing from TCRdb's copy, which holds only in-frame ones; the method was immunoSEQ multiplex PCR. Here the sample spans 470,000 or so clones, roughly 80% being singletons. Sequencing used PBMCs. Receptor source: a middle-aged woman in good health. Some clones in this sample may be carry-over from other donors' samples. CDR3s leave out the opening cysteine and the closing phenylalanine or tryptophan. Each record gives: CDR3 protein, J gene, D gene, V gene, clone size. The D gene is left open where the match is weak. The listing skips clone size in some rows; elsewhere it reads once, few, many or a size class.

ASSLGQGSYGYT TRBJ1-2 NA TRBV28 NA
DTSPEPSGANVLT TRBJ2-6 NA TRBV15 NA
ASSSGYIAEAF TRBJ1-1 NA TRBV19 NA
ASRKGRPPKSYEQY TRBJ2-7 NA TRBV12-2 NA
ATSTRNEQY TRBJ2-7 NA TRBV15 NA
ASSLTEGAEAF TRBJ1-1 NA TRBV18 many
ASSPRQGTDTQY TRBJ2-3 NA TRBV18 NA
ASSSDSSGEYEQY TRBJ2-7 TRBD2 TRBV7-2 NA
AWSTGSYGYT TRBJ1-2 NA TRBV30 NA
ASSQDPAGGYNEQF TRBJ2-1 TRBD2 TRBV4-3 once
AISEGETDYEQY TRBJ2-7 NA TRBV10-3 NA
ASSLAPPGVTSYT TRBJ1-2 NA TRBV5-1 NA
ASSPDTPGAYEQY TRBJ2-7 NA TRBV5-4 NA
ASSLYADTQY TRBJ2-3 NA TRBV7-9 NA
SVVGHFINEQF TRBJ2-1 NA TRBV29-1 NA
ASSSGGRGLAKETQY TRBJ2-5 NA TRBV7-6 once
AISESGQENTGELF TRBJ2-2 TRBD1 TRBV10-3 NA
ASSPALIRGETEAF TRBJ1-1 NA TRBV11-3 NA
ASSFSGISYEQY TRBJ2-7 TRBD2 TRBV5-4 NA
ASSLGGATAGDTQY TRBJ2-3 NA TRBV5-1 NA
ASSYSRVLNEKLF TRBJ1-4 NA TRBV6-6 NA
ASSDPRRSTGELF TRBJ2-2 NA TRBV25-1 NA
ASSAAAGQFPYEQY TRBJ2-7 NA TRBV14 NA
ASSTTRDRGYT TRBJ1-2 NA TRBV5-8 once
ASSSQLGQGAYNEQF TRBJ2-1 TRBD1 TRBV27 few
ASRSRQGSYNSPLH TRBJ1-6 TRBD1 TRBV28 NA
ASSEAGGPHEQY NA TRBD2 TRBV27 NA
ASSFRGYGYT TRBJ1-2 NA TRBV28 NA
ASSEGAGGYNEQF TRBJ2-1 TRBD2 TRBV2 NA
ASSEASGRVGELF TRBJ2-2 TRBD2 TRBV6-1 few
ASSLAVSLAKNIQY TRBJ2-4 NA TRBV7-9 NA
ASRPVSGRTEAF TRBJ1-1 NA TRBV28 few
ATRSDGYEQY TRBJ2-7 NA TRBV2 NA
ASSLYLGQNTGELF TRBJ2-2 NA TRBV27 NA
SVAALNYGYT TRBJ1-2 NA TRBV29-1 NA
ASSQGARDNEQF TRBJ2-1 TRBD1 TRBV18 NA
ASSTSGTNTDTQY TRBJ2-3 TRBD2 TRBV5-1 NA
ASRSQGSNEKLF TRBJ1-4 TRBD1 TRBV5-1 NA
ASSVAGDWATEAF TRBJ1-1 NA TRBV9 NA
ASSLHRGGSGGNEQF TRBJ2-1 TRBD2 TRBV27 few
ASSFGGGLNTGELF TRBJ2-2 TRBD2 TRBV28 NA
ASSLAGGWGHNEQF TRBJ2-1 TRBD2 TRBV10-2 NA
AISGQGYEQY TRBJ2-7 NA TRBV6-5 NA
ASSFDRELDNYGYT TRBJ1-2 TRBD1 TRBV11-2 few
ASSLERQWRLSPYEQY TRBJ2-7 NA TRBV27 NA
AWAGQGEQPQH TRBJ1-5 TRBD1 TRBV30 few
ASSLREDWFTEAF TRBJ1-1 NA TRBV4-2 NA
ASSERHLGYT TRBJ1-2 NA TRBV2 NA
ASSRGASETQY TRBJ2-5 NA TRBV7-3 NA
ASSSPVGQTQY TRBJ2-5 NA TRBV7-2 few
ASSGQEFTGELF TRBJ2-2 NA TRBV6-1 NA